The entry below gives a single T cell receptor beta chain sequence along with its context. Its antigen remains unknown. Reverse transcription of roughly 0.45 to 1 ug RNA was performed with random hexamers. The amplification used immunoSEQ multiplex PCR on TCR beta CDR3; it spanned 54 Vbeta and 13 Jbeta. MiXCR was run by TCRdb on the immunoSEQ multiplex PCR reads, yielding one entry per CDR3 protein. The sample carries 70,000 to 100,000 distinct CDR3 sequences, 85% to 95% recorded once. CDR3 length equals 15 residues. The trim removed 2 bases at V and 9 bases at J, leaving 7 bases unmatched. The V gene's germline CDR1 is DFQATT and CDR2 SNEGSKA (reference sequence). Healthy donors constituted the control group, matched for age and sex. Negative isolation was used for CD8+ and CD4+ T cells and FACS enrichment for TEMRA cells. The sample belongs to a study of CD8 T cells in Susac syndrome. General study findings and limits: It was acknowledged by the study that relatively few individuals were included in its TCR sequencing and HLA analysis.

This clonotype originated in a human donor in good health. Sequencing used CD8+ T cells from PBMCs. The chain links TRBV20-1 to TRBJ2-1, with 13 bases aligning to TRBD2. CDR3 protein: CSARTSGGVDAEQFF. The DNA for the CDR3 is TGCAGTGCTAGAACTAGCGGGGGGGTGGATGCTGAGCAGTTCTTC.